Sequencing of this TCR beta chain was carried out in a study of cytomegalovirus exposure and HLA in healthy donors. General observations from the study: Many donors shared some public TCRs, even though most TCR sequences were rare. Reportedly, diagnosis of cytomegalovirus status by the classifier showed high specificity and sensitivity. Later analysis associated a missense DCLRE1C variant with TCR beta V- and J-gene trimming.

This clone was found a few times. Its specificity is unknown. PCR amplification relied on 60 Vbeta primers (plus 13 Jbeta primers). Method: immunoSEQ multiplex PCR; TCRdb's copy keeps in-frame clones and lacks some. The sample contains about 160,000 clones, about 71% of which appear only once. Germline V gene data show CDR1 as MNHEY and CDR2 as SVGAGI. V lost 3 bases, J lost 3 bases, and 8 bases stayed unmatched. This CDR3 spans 16 amino acids. The sample taken for sequencing was PBMCs. The chain couples TRBV6-5 to TRBJ2-1; 7 bases are shared with TRBD2. This receptor was identified in a woman younger than 45 in good health and CMV-seronegative. The CDR3 nucleotides are TGTGCCAGCAGTTATGCGCGGGAGCGAAACTACAATGAGCAGTTCTTC. Its translation is CASSYARERNYNEQFF.